What follows is one T cell receptor beta chain and its context. Its antigen is not identified. This sample is part of a study of OX40 agonist ivuxolimab in advanced cancers. Study in general: Partial responses, seen in three patients, involved one hepatocellular carcinoma and two cutaneous melanomas.

Some clones are missing from TCRdb's copy, which holds only in-frame ones; the method was immunoSEQ multiplex PCR. The table includes tens of thousands of clones, 70% to 90% detected once. Study results and caveats: In general, CD8+ T cells held more expanded clones than CD4+ did, on average. Antigen specificity remained undetermined for the expanded peripheral T cells.

There are 16 residues in the CDR3. The V gene end was trimmed by 4 bases and the J gene end by 6 bases; junction bases not matched to a gene: 8. Germline-derived CDR1 and CDR2 are SNHLY and FYNNEI. This rearrangement joins TRBV2 to TRBJ1-6; 8 nucleotides match TRBD1. The TCR comes from an adult with an advanced solid tumor such as melanoma, head and neck, liver or kidney cancer. The input for sequencing was CD4+ or CD8+ T cells sorted from blood, taken in a trial of the OX40 agonist ivuxolimab. The CDR3 nucleotides read TGTGCCAGCAGTGTAAGACAGGGGCCCTCTAATTCACCCCTCCACTTT. This sequence encodes CASSVRQGPSNSPLHF.